What follows describes a single TCR beta chain. What this receptor recognizes is not known. Base-call qualities are not available, and no considerably larger clone is one nucleotide away. The record originates from a study of blood T cell repertoires in COVID-19 (dated by TCRdb to 2020 to 2022). Regarding the complete study: Samples from collaborators originated in the United States, Italy and Spain and spanned both the acute and convalescent phases of COVID-19. The material from the prospective study consisted of cDNA or gDNA derived from T cells, B-cell-depleted T cells, or PBMCs. Deeply sampled blood TCRbeta repertoires from subjects exposed to, actively infected with, or recovered from COVID-19 were included in the dataset. The repertoires were made available in a free public database intended to serve as a resource for research on the immune response to SARS-CoV-2. Samples came from the ongoing ImmuneRACE study (first 160 participants) plus 1,254 subjects from 6 global collaborators. A de-identified subject ID, COVID-19 status, age in years and sex were almost always included in the sample metadata. Where HLA class I and class II types were available, the types were taken from metadata supplied by the sample provider, not from assay-based typing. On the study overall, not on this receptor specifically: The quantity of clinical and demographic metadata differed by source and by participant and was supplied without curation.

Participants in the prospective study were enrolled through a virtual design, were aged 18 to 89 years, and lived in about 25 United States geographic areas. To assign participants to cohorts, the prospective study relied on clinical history that participants themselves reported in a screening survey and a study questionnaire. ImmuneRACE Cohort 3 recovered participants were defined by two consecutive negative NP/OP PCR tests, healthcare professional clearance, or symptom resolution. Mobile phlebotomists in the prospective study collected whole blood, serum and a nasopharyngeal or oropharyngeal swab from every participant. Over a roughly two-month period, participants in the prospective study had the option of providing additional blood draws and questionnaires. Prospective study blood samples were shipped either frozen or at room temperature before DNA extraction. V loses 5 bases, J loses 9 bases, and the germline ends lie 14 bases apart. The CDR3 runs 13 residues from the cysteine to the phenylalanine. This entry keeps only the CDR3 DNA: 39 bases, framed from base 1. CDR1 and CDR2 are drawn from the germline V gene: SGHTA, FQGTGA.

The immunoSEQ Assay, a bias-controlled multiplex PCR, was used to amplify TCRbeta CDR3 regions from genomic DNA. On the authors' methods: Within the assay, amplification of reference gene primers was used to estimate how many nucleated cells each sample contained. To quantify the absolute abundance of each unique TCRbeta CDR3 rearrangement, sequence reads were collapsed and filtered. Productive Simpson clonality was computed per sample as the square root of Simpson's diversity index over productive rearrangements. TCRdb provides this immuneACCESS table in a form limited to in-frame rearrangements. Some clones are lacking; in checked studies, under half of them reflect an unresolved V gene, and why the rest are absent is not known. V and J calls and clone size are copied from that table; D and trimming were computed from the DNA. In this sample the table shows hundreds of thousands of clones, roughly 90% of which occur a single time. Approximately 2.5% of the sample rests with the top ten.

The specimen sequenced was PBMCs or T cells enriched from blood (not recorded which). In this chain, TRBV7-3 is recombined with TRBJ2-1; no confident D gene assignment can be made. This TCR came from a man between 60 and 75 years old who had recovered from COVID-19. The CDR3 protein sequence reads: CASSGNGGSEQFF. The nucleotides read TGTGCCAGCAGCGGAAATGGCGGATCTGAGCAGTTCTTC.